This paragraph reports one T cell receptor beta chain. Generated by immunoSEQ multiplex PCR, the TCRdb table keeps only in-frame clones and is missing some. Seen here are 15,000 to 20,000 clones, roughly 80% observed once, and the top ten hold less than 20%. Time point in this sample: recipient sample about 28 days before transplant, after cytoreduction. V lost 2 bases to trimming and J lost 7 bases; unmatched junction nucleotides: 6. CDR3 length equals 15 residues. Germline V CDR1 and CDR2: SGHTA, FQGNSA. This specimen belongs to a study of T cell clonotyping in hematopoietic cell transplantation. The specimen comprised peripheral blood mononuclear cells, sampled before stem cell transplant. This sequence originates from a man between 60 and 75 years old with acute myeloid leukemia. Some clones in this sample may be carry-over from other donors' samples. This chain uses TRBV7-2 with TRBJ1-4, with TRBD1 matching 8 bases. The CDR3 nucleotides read TGTGCCAGCAGCTTATTTGGGGGACAGGCTGAAAAACTGTTTTTT. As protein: CASSLFGGQAEKLFF.